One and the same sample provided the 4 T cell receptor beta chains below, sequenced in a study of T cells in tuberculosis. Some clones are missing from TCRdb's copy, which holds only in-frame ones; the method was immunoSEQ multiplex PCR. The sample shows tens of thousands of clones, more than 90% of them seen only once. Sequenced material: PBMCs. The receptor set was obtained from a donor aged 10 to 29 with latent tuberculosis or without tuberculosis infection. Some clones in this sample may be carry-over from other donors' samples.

The CDR3 is CASRGVGGNNEQFF. CDR3 nucleotide sequence: TGTGCCAGCAGAGGGGTCGGGGGGAACAATGAGCAGTTCTTC. The gene calls are TRBV6-5 and TRBJ2-1, with 7 nucleotides matching TRBD2. This CDR3 contains 14 residues. Per the germline V gene, CDR1 is MNHEY and CDR2 is SVGAGI. The V and J ends lost 6 bases and 5 bases, in that order; junction bases with no gene match: 7.

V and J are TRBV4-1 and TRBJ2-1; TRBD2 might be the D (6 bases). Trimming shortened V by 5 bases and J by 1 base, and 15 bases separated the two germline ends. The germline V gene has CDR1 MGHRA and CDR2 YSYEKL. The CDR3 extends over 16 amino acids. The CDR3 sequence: CASSSRGIKSYNEQFF. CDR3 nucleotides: TGCGCCAGCAGCTCACGGGGGATAAAATCCTACAATGAGCAGTTCTTC.

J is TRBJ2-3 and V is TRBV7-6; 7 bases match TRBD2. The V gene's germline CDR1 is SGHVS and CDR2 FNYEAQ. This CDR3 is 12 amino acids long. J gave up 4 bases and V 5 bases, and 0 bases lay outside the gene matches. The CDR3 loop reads CASSGGADTQYF. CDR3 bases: TGTGCCAGCAGCGGGGGGGCAGATACGCAGTATTTT.

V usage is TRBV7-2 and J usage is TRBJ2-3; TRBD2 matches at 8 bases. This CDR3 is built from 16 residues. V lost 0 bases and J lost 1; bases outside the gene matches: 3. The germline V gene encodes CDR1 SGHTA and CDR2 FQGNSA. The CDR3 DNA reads TGTGCCAGCAGCTTAGCGACGGGGGGGCGCACAGATACGCAGTATTTT. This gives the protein CASSLATGGRTDTQYF.